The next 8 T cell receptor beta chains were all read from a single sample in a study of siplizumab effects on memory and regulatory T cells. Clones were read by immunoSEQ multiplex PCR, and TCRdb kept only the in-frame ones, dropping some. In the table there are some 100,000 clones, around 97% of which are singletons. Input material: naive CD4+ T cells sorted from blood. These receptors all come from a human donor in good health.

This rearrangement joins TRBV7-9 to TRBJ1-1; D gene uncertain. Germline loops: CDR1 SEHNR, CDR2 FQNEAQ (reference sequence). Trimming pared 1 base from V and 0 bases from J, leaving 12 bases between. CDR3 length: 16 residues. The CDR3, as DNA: TGTGCCAGCAGCTTAGTCCCGACGCGAATGAACACTGAAGCTTTCTTT. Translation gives CASSLVPTRMNTEAFF.

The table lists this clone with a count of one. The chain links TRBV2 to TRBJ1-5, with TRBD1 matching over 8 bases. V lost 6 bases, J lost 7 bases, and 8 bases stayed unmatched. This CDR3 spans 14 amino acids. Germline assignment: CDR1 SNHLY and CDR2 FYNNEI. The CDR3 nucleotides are TGTGCCAGCAGCACCGACAGGGGAGGACAGCCCCAGCATTTT. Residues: CASSTDRGGQPQHF.

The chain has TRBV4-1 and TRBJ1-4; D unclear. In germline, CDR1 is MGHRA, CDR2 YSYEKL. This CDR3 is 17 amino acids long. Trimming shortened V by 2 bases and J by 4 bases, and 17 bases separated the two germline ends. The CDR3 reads CASSQKESRDVNEKLFF. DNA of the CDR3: TGCGCCAGCAGCCAAAAAGAATCCCGGGATGTTAATGAAAAACTGTTTTTT.

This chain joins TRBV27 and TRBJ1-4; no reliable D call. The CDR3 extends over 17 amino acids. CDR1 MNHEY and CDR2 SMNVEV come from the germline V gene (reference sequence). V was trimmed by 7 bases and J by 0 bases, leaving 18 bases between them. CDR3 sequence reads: CASTILGERATNEKLFF. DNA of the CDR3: TGTGCCAGCACTATACTGGGAGAACGCGCAACTAATGAAAAACTGTTTTTT. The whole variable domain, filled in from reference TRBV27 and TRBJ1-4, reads EAQVTQNPRYLITVTGKKLTVTCSQNMNHEYMSWYRQDPGLGLRQIYYSMNVEVTDKGDVPEGYKVSRKEKRNFPLILESPSPNQTSLYFCASTILGERATNEKLFFGSGTQLSVL.

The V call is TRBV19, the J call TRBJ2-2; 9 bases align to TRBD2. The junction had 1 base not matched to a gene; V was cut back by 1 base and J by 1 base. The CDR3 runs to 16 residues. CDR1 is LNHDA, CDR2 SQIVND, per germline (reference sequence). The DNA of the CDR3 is TGTGCCAGTAGTATAGGAGCGGGGGGGAACACCGGGGAGCTGTTTTTT. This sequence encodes CASSIGAGGNTGELFF.

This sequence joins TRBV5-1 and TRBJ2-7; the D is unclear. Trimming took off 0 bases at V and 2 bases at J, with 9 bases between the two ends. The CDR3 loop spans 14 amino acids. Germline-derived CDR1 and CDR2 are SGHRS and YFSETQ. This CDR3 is CASSLGQATYEQYF. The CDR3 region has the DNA TGCGCCAGCAGCTTGGGGCAGGCGACCTACGAGCAGTACTTC.

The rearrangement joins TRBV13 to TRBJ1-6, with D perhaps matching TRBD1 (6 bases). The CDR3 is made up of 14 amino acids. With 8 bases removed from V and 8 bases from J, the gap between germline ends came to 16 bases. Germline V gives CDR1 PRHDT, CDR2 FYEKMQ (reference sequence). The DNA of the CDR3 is TGTGCCAGCGGAAGAGAGGGGGGTGATTCACCCCTCCACTTT. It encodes CASGREGGDSPLHF.

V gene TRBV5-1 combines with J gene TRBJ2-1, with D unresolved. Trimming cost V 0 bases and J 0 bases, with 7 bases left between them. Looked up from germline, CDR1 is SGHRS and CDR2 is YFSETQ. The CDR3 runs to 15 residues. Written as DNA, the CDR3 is TGCGCCAGCAGCTTGGTATTTTCCTCCTACAATGAGCAGTTCTTC. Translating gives CASSLVFSSYNEQFF.